The table lists the clone carrying this T cell receptor (beta chain) with a few counts. The target antigen is unknown. The CDR3 runs 15 residues. Trimming took off 3 bases at V and 4 bases at J, with 12 bases between the two ends. In germline, CDR1 is KGHDR, CDR2 SFDVKD. These data originate in a study of blood T cells in healthy people across ages. Broader study findings: Without sorted subsets, naive and antigen-experienced compartments could not be conclusively compared. Naive CD4+ cell counts and diversity both ran higher in long-lived than in aged donors.

Next came a second PCR, run for about 7 to 12 cycles, which used a sample-barcoded 5' primer along with a J-beta primer mix. One entry per CDR3 protein, called by TCRdb with MiXCR from the 5' RACE reads. The repertoire consists of approximately 850,000 distinct CDR3 sequences, with around 42% occurring once and the leading ten covering about 21%. The material sequenced was blood. This chain connects TRBV24-1 to TRBJ2-1, with D tentatively TRBD1 or TRBD2 (5 bases each). The TCR originated in a man in his sixties in good health. The CDR3 reads CATSDLRDQYNEQFF. The CDR3 nucleotides are TGTGCCACCAGTGATCTAAGGGACCAATACAATGAGCAGTTCTTC.